A single sample gave rise to the 4 T cell receptor beta chains below, sequenced in a study of cytomegalovirus exposure and HLA in healthy donors. Researchers ran the PCR with 60 Vbeta and 13 Jbeta primers. Measured with immunoSEQ multiplex PCR; TCRdb has only the in-frame clones, and not every one. In the table there are 200,000 to 250,000 clones, over 60% of which are singletons. Sequenced material: PBMCs. These receptors all stem from a man younger than 35 in good health and CMV-seronegative.

A few counts support this clone. The chain joins TRBV6-1 to TRBJ1-5, with 9 positions matching TRBD1. The germline V gene encodes CDR1 MNHNS and CDR2 SASEGT. The J segment lost 6 bases and the V segment lost 7 bases, leaving 7 bases of the junction unmatched. The CDR3 runs 14 residues. DNA for the CDR3: TGTGCCAGCACCGAGGGGACAGGGTTTCAGCCCCAGCATTTT. Amino acids: CASTEGTGFQPQHF.

The chain has TRBV11-3 and TRBJ2-1; a weak D match, TRBD1 (6 bases). Germline V CDR1 and CDR2: SGHNT, YENEEA. Trimming pared 2 bases from V and 2 bases from J, leaving 10 bases between. This CDR3 region has 15 residues. CDR3 protein: CASSLSRGAYNEQFF. Here the CDR3 DNA reads TGTGCCAGCAGCTTAAGCAGGGGCGCCTACAATGAGCAGTTCTTC.

The chain recombines TRBV10-1 with TRBJ2-7; 11 bases map to TRBD2. Looked up from germline, CDR1 is WNHNN and CDR2 is SYGVQD (reference sequence). This CDR3 comprises 13 residues. The CDR3 loop is CAATGTSGYEQYF. The CDR3 bases are TGCGCGGCGACTGGGACTAGCGGTTATGAGCAGTACTTC.

The chain recombines TRBV7-8 with TRBJ1-3, with D perhaps TRBD1 (6 bases). Trimming took off 10 bases at V and 3 bases at J, with 19 bases between the two ends. Germline V lookup: CDR1 SGHVS, CDR2 FQNEAQ. This CDR3 is built from 15 residues. The DNA for the CDR3 is TGTGCCACCTCGAGGGGGGGCCTGGGTGGAAACACCATATATTTT. Its translation: CATSRGGLGGNTIYF.